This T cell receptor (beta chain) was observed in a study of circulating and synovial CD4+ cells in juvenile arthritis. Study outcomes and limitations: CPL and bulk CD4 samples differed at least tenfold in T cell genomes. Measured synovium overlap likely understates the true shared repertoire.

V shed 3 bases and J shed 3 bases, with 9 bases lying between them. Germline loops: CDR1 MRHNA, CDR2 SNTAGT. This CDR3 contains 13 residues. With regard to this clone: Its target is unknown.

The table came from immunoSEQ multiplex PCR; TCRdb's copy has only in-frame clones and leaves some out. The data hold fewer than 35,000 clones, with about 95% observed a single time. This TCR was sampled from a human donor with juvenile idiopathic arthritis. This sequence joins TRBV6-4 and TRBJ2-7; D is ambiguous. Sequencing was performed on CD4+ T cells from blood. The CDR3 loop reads CASSDCTHYEQYF. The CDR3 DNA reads TGTGCCAGCAGTGATTGTACACACTACGAGCAGTACTTC.